Each of the 3 T cell receptor beta chains below was sequenced from the same sample in a study of blood T cells in healthy people across ages (dated by TCRdb to about 2015). Preparation of the library involved 5' RACE. A second PCR of roughly 7 to 11 cycles was performed with a sample-barcoded 5' primer and a J-beta primer mix. The public sequencing data were trimmed at Q25 with fastp and processed into clonotypes with MiXCR by TCRdb, which kept only in-frame beta chains. Under each unique CDR3 protein, matching rows form one entry showing the most common genes and DNA. This sample is represented by 1.5 million to 2 million distinct CDR3 sequences; more than 35% of them were singletons. The top ten clones comprise more than 20% of the sample. The sequencing input was blood. Receptors were obtained from a human donor in good health.

At least ten counts were recorded for this clonotype. The chain recombines TRBV20-1 with TRBJ1-2; D unresolved. Deletions cut 6 bases from V and 6 bases from J, with 17 bases between. The germline V gene encodes CDR1 DFQATT and CDR2 SNEGSKA (reference sequence). The CDR3 has 13 residues. The CDR3 loop reads CSAPAVRGDGYTF. For the CDR3, the DNA is TGCAGTGCCCCTGCTGTTCGGGGTGATGGCTACACCTTC.

This chain joins TRBV10-3 and TRBJ1-2; D gene unclear. The germline V gene encodes CDR1 ENHRY and CDR2 SYGVKD. This CDR3 is 15 amino acids long. V was clipped by 2 bases and J by 1 base, with 11 bases between them. CDR3 bases: TGTGCCATCAGTGAGGATCTGCCAGATAACTATGGCTACACCTTC. Translation gives CAISEDLPDNYGYTF.

The chain is built from TRBV7-2 and TRBJ2-3, with a weak D call TRBD2 (5 bases). The germline V and J ends were trimmed by 5 bases and 4 bases, with 28 bases remaining between them. From germline, CDR1 is SGHTA and CDR2 FQGNSA. This CDR3 comprises 19 residues. CDR3 in amino acids: CASSPTIRGQISDADTQYF. CDR3 nucleotides: TGTGCCAGCAGCCCAACCATAAGAGGGCAGATAAGTGACGCAGATACGCAGTATTTT.